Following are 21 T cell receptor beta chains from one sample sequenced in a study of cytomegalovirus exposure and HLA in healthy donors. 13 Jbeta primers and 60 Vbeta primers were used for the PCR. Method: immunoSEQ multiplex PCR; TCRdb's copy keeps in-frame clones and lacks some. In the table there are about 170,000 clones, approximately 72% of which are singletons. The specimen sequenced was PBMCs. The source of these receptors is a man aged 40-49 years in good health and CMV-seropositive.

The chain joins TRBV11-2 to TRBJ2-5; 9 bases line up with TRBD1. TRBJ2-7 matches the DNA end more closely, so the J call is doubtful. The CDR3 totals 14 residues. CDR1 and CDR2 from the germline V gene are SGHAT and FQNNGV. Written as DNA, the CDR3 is TGTGCCAGCAGCTTAGGACAGGGGGCCTACGAGCAGTACTTC. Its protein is CASSLGQGAYEQYF.

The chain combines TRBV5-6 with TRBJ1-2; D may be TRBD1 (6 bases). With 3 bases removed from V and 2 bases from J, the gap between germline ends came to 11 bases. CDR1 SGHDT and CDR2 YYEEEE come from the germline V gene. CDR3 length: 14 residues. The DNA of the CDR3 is TGTGCCAGCAGCTCGGACAGTCAGAACTATGGCTACACCTTC. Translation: CASSSDSQNYGYTF.

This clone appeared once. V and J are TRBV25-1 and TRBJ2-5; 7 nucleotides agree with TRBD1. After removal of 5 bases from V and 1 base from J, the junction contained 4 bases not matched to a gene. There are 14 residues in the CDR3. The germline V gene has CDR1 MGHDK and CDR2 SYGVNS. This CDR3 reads CASSRQGPQETQYF. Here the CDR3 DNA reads TGTGCCAGCAGTAGACAGGGTCCCCAAGAGACCCAGTACTTC.

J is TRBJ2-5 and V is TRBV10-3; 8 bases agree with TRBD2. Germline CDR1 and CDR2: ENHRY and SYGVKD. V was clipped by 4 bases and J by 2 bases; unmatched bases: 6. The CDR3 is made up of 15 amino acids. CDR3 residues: CAISALTSGQETQYF. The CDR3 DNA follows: TGTGCCATCAGTGCCCTAACTAGCGGACAAGAGACCCAGTACTTC.

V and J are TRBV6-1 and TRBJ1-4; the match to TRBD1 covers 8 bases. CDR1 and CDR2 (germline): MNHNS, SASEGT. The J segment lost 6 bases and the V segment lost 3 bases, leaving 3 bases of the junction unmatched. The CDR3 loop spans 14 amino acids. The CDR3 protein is CASSEDRADEKLFF. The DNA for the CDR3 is TGTGCCAGCAGTGAGGACAGGGCAGATGAAAAACTGTTTTTT.

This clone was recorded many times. CDR3 DNA sequence: TGTGCCAGCAGCGTCAGAGGGGGGGAGCTGTTTTTT. It yields the protein CASSVRGGELFF. The chain recombines TRBV9 with TRBJ2-2; a possible D gene is TRBD2 (5 bases). The V end lost 2 bases, the J end lost 8 bases, and 7 bases lay between the germline ends. CDR3 length: 12 amino acids. Per germline, CDR1 SGDLS and CDR2 YYNGEE.

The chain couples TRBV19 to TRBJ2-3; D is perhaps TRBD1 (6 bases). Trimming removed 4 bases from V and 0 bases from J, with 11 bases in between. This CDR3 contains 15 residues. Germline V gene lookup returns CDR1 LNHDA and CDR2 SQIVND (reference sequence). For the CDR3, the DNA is TGTGCCAGTAGTACCATGACAGGAAGCACAGATACGCAGTATTTT. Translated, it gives CASSTMTGSTDTQYF.

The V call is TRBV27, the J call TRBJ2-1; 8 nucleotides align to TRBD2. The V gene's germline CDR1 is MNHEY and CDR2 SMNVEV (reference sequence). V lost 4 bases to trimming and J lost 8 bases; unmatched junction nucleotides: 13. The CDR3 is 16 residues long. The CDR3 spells CASSSILRGAVDEQFF. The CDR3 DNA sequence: TGTGCCAGCAGTTCCATTTTGCGGGGGGCCGTGGATGAGCAGTTCTTC.

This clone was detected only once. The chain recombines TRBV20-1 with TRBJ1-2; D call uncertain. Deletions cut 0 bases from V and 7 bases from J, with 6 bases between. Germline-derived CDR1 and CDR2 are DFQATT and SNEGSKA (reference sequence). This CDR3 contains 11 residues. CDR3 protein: CSARDLAGYTF. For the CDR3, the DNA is TGCAGTGCTAGAGATCTGGCTGGCTACACCTTC.

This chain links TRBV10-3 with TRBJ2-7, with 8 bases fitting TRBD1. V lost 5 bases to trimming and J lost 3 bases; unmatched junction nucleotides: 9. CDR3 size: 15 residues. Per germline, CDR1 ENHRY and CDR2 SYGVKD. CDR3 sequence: CAISIRQGPDYEQYF. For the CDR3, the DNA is TGTGCCATCAGTATACGACAGGGGCCCGACTACGAGCAGTACTTC.

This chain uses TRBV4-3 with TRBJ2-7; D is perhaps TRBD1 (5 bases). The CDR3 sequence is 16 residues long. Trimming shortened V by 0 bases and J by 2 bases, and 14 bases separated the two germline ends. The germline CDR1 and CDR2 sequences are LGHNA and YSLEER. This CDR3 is CASSQDGPGKTYEQYF. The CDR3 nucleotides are TGCGCCAGCAGCCAAGACGGGCCAGGGAAGACCTACGAGCAGTACTTC.

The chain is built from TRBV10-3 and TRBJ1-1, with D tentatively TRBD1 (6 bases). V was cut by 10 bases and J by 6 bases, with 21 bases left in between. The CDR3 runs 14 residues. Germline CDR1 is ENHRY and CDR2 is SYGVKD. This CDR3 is CATDSQGNGAEAFF. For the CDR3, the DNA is TGTGCCACCGATTCACAGGGTAATGGCGCTGAAGCTTTCTTT.

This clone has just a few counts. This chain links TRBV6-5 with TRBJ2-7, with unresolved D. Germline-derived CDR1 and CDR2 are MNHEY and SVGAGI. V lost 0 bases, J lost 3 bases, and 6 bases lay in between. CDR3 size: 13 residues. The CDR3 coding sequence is TGTGCCAGCAGTTACTCGAACAGCTACGAGCAGTACTTC. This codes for CASSYSNSYEQYF.

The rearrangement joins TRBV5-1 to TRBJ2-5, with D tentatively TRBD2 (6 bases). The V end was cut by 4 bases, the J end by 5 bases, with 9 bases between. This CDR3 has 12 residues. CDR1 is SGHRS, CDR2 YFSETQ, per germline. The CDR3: CASSGDSETQYF. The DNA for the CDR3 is TGCGCCAGCAGCGGGGACTCGGAGACCCAGTACTTC.

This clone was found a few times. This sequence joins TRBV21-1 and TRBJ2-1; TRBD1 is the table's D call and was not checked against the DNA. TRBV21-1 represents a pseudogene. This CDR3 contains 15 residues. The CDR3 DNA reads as TGTGCCAGCAGCCCACAGGGGAGCTCCTACAATGAGCAGTTCTTC. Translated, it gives CASSPQGSSYNEQFF.

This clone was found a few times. The CDR3 sequence: CASSLGRGQGRGGYTF. CDR3 nucleotides: TGTGCCAGCAGCTTAGGAAGAGGACAGGGGCGGGGTGGCTACACCTTC. This rearrangement joins TRBV11-2 to TRBJ1-2, with 9 nucleotides matching TRBD1. Per the germline V gene, CDR1 is SGHAT and CDR2 is FQNNGV. The V gene end was trimmed by 1 base and the J gene end by 7 bases; junction bases not matched to a gene: 10. The CDR3 loop spans 16 amino acids. The full variable domain, with the rest looked up from reference TRBV11-2 and TRBJ1-2, is EAGVAQSPRYKIIEKRQSVAFWCNPISGHATLYWYQQILGQGPKLLIQFQNNGVVDDSQLPKDRFSAERLKGVDSTLKIQPAKLEDSAVYLCASSLGRGQGRGGYTFGSGTRLTVV.

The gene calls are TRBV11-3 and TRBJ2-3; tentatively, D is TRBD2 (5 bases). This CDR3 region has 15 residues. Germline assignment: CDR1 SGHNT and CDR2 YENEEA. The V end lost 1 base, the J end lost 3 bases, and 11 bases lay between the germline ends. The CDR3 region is CASSLGGLSTDTQYF. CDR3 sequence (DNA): TGTGCCAGCAGCTTAGGAGGGTTGAGTACAGATACGCAGTATTTT.

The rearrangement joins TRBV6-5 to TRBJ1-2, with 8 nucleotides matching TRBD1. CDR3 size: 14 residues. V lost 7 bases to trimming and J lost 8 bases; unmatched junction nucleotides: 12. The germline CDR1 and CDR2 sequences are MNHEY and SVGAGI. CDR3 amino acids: CASNPGQGTLGYTF. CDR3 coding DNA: TGTGCCAGCAATCCAGGACAGGGCACTTTGGGCTACACCTTC.

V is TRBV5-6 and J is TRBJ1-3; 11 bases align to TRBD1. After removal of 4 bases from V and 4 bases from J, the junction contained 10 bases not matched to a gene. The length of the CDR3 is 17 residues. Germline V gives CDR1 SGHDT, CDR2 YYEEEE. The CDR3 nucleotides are TGTGCCAGCAGCCTGTTTGGGACAGGGGGAGGAGGAAACACCATATATTTT. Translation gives CASSLFGTGGGGNTIYF.

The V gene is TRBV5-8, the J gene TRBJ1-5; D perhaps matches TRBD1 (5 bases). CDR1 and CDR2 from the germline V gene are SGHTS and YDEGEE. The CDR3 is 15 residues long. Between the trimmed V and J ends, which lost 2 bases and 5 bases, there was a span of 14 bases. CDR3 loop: CASSFREAIHQPQHF. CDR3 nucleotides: TGTGCCAGCAGCTTCAGGGAAGCCATTCATCAGCCCCAGCATTTT.

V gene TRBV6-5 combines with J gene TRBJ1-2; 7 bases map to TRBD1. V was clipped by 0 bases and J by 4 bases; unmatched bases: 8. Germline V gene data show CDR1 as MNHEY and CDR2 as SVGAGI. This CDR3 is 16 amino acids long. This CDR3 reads CASSYSGTDGPYGYTF. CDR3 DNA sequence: TGTGCCAGCAGTTACTCGGGGACAGATGGGCCCTATGGCTACACCTTC.